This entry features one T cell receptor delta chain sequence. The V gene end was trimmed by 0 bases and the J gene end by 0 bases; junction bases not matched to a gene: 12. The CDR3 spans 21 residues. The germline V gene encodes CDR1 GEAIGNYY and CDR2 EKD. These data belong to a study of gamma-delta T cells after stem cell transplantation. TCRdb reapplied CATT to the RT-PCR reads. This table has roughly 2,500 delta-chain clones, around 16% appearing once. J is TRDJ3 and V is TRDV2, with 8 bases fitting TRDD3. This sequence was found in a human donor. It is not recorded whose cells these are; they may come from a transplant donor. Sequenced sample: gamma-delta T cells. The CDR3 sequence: CACDTVGWGMRSSWDTRQMFF. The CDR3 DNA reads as TGTGCCTGTGACACCGTCGGATGGGGGATGCGAAGCTCCTGGGACACCCGACAGATGTTTTTC.